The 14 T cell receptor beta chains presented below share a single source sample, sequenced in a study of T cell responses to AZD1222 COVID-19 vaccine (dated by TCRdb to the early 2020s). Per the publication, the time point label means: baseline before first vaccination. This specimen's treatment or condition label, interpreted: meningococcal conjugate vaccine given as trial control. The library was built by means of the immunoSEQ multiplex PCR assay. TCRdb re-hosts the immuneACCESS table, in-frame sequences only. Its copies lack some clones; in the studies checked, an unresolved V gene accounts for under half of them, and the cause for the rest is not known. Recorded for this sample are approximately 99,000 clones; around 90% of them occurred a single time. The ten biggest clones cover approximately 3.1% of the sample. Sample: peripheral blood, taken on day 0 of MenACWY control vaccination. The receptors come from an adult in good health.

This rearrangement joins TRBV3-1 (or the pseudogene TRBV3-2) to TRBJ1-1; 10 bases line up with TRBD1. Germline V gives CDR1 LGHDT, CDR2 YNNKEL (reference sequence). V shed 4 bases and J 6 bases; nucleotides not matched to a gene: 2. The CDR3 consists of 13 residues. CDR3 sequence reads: CASSRDRGSEAFF. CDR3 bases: TGTGCCAGCAGCCGGGACAGGGGTTCTGAAGCTTTCTTT.

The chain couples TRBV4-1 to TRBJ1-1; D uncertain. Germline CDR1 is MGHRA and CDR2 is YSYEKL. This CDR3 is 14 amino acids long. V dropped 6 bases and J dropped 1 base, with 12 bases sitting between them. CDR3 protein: CASRGILKNTEAFF. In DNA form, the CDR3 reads TGCGCCAGCAGGGGGATTCTCAAGAACACTGAAGCTTTCTTT.

The chain's CDR3 is CAGGRTGDTQYF. CDR3 DNA: TGTGCCGGGGGGCGGACGGGAGATACGCAGTATTTT. The chain combines TRBV2 with TRBJ2-3; D is perhaps TRBD1 or TRBD2 (6 bases each). CDR3 length: 12 amino acids. Deletions cut 11 bases from V and 5 bases from J, with 14 bases between. Germline V gene data show CDR1 as SNHLY and CDR2 as FYNNEI.

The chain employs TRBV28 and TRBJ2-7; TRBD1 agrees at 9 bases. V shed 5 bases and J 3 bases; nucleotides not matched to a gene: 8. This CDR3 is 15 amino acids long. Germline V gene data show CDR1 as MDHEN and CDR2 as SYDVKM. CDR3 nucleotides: TGTGCCAGCAGTCCACCCGGGACAGGGTACTACGAGCAGTACTTC. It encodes CASSPPGTGYYEQYF.

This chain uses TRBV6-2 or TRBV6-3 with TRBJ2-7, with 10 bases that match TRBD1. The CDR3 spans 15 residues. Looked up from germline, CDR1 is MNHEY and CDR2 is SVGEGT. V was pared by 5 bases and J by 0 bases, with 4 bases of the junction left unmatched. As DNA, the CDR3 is TGTGCCAGCAGTGAGAGGACAGGGGGCTCCTACGAGCAGTACTTC. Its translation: CASSERTGGSYEQYF.

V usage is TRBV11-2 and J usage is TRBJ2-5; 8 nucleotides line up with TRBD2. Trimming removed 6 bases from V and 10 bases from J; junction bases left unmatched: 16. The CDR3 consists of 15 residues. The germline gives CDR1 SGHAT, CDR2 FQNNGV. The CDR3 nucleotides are TGTGCCAGCAGTAGGGCGTCCGGAACCGGGGGGGACCAGTACTTC. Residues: CASSRASGTGGDQYF.

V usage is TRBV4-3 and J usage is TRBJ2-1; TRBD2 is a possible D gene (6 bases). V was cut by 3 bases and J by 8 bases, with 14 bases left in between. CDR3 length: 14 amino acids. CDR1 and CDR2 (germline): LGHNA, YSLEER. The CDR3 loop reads CASSHLSGVDEQFF. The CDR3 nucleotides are TGCGCCAGCAGCCACTTATCGGGGGTCGATGAGCAGTTCTTC.

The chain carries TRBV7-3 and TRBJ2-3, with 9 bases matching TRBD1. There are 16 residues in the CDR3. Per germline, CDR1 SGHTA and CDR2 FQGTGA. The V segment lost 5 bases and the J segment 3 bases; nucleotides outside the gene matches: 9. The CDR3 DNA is TGTGCCAGCAGCCTCCGGGACAGGGCCGGGACAGATACGCAGTATTTT. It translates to CASSLRDRAGTDTQYF.

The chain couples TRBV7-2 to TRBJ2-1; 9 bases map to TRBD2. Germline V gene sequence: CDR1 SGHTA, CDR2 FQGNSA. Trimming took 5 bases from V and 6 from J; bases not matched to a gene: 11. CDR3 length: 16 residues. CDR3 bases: TGTGCCAGCAGCGAGAGGGCTAGCGGGGTGACCAATGAGCAGTTCTTC. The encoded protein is CASSERASGVTNEQFF.

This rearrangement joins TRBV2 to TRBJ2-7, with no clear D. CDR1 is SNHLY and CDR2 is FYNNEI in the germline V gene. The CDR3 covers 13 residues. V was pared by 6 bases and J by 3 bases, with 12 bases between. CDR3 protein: CASSVDTYYEQYF. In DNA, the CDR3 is TGTGCCAGCAGCGTCGACACATACTACGAGCAGTACTTC.

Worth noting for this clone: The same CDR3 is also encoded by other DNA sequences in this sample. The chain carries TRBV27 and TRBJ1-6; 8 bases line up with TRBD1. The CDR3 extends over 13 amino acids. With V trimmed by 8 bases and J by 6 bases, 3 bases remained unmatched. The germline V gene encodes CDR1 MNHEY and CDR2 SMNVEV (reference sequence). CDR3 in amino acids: CASSDRANSPLHF. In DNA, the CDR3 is TGTGCCAGCTCGGACAGGGCTAATTCACCCCTCCACTTT.

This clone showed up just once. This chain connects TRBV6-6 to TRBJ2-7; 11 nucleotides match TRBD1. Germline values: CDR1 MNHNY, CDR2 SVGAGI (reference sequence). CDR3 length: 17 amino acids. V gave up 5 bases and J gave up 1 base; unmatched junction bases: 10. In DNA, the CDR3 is TGTGCCAGCAGTCGCCTCCCCGGGACAGGGGGGTCCTACGAGCAGTACTTC. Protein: CASSRLPGTGGSYEQYF.

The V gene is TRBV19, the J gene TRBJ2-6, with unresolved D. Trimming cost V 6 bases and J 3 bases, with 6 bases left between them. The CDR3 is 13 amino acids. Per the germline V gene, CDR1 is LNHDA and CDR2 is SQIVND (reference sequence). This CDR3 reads CASSSVGANVLTF. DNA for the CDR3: TGTGCCAGTAGCTCGGTTGGGGCCAACGTCCTGACTTTC.

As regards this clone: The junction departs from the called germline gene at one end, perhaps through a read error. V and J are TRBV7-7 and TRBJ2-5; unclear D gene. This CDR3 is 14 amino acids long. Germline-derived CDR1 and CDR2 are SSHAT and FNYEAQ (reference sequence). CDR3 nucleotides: TGTGCTAGCAGCTCAGACGGTCCTTATACGACCCAGTACTTC. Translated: CASSSDGPYTTQYF. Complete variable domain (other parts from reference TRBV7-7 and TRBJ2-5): GAGVSQSPRYKVTKRGQDVTLRCDPISSHATLYWYQQALGQGPEFLTYFNYEAQPDKSGLPSDRFSAERPEGSISTLTIQRTEQRDSAMYRCASSSDGPYTTQYFGPGTRLLVL.